Shown below are 18 T cell receptor beta chains from a single sample sequenced in a study of T cell repertoires in cytomegalovirus infection. One entry per CDR3 protein, called by TCRdb with MiXCR from the reads. Among roughly 500,000 distinct CDR3 sequences listed, around 11% were seen once. Sequencing was done on a sample of PBMCs. These receptors originate from a human donor in good health (CMV status not recorded). Some clones in this sample may be carry-over from other donors' samples.

The chain links TRBV29-1 to TRBJ1-2; 7 bases are shared with TRBD1. The CDR3 runs 13 residues. The J segment lost 0 bases and the V segment lost 6 bases, leaving 4 bases of the junction unmatched. Germline V gene lookup returns CDR1 SQVTM and CDR2 ANQGSEA. CDR3 in amino acids: CSVTGQSNYGYTF. The CDR3 bases are TGCAGCGTGACGGGACAGTCTAACTATGGCTACACCTTC.

Here the CDR3 DNA reads TGTGCCAGCAGTTTATGGTCCGGGCTAGGCACTGAAGCTTTCTTT. The encoded protein is CASSLWSGLGTEAFF. The chain combines TRBV6-2 or TRBV6-3 with TRBJ1-1; no clear D. Per the germline V gene, CDR1 is MNHEY and CDR2 is SVGEGT. Between the trimmed V and J ends, which lost 4 bases and 4 bases, there was a span of 16 bases. The CDR3 has 15 amino acids.

In its sample, this clonotype was seen many times. The V call is TRBV10-3, the J call TRBJ2-5; D may be TRBD1 or TRBD2 (5 bases each). V lost 3 bases, J lost 5 bases, and 16 bases lay in between. Germline lookup yields CDR1 ENHRY and CDR2 SYGVKD. The CDR3 is 15 residues long. CDR3 in DNA: TGTGCCATCAGTGACCGACGGGACCAGAGGGAGACCCAGTACTTC. Translating gives CAISDRRDQRETQYF.

The chain links TRBV5-1 to TRBJ1-4; D perhaps matches TRBD1 (5 bases). CDR1 is SGHRS, CDR2 YFSETQ, per germline. V was pared by 5 bases and J by 8 bases, with 13 bases between. The CDR3 loop spans 13 amino acids. Here the CDR3 DNA reads TGCGCCAGCAGTCCGGGACTGGGCGAAAAACTGTTTTTT. Amino acid sequence: CASSPGLGEKLFF.

The chain joins TRBV5-1 to TRBJ2-3; possibly TRBD1 for D (5 bases). The germline V gene has CDR1 SGHRS and CDR2 YFSETQ. Trimming pared 5 bases from V and 0 bases from J, leaving 13 bases between. The CDR3 is 15 residues long. The CDR3 nucleotides read TGCGCCAGCAGTGTGGACAACACTAGCACAGATACGCAGTATTTT. This encodes CASSVDNTSTDTQYF.

This clonotype came up many times. V gene TRBV6-6 combines with J gene TRBJ2-7; D not certain. The CDR3 consists of 16 residues. The germline CDR1 and CDR2 sequences are MNHNY and SVGAGI (reference sequence). V lost 0 bases to trimming and J lost 3 bases, with 15 bases between them. This CDR3 reads CASSYSFGQSNYEQYF. As DNA, the CDR3 is TGTGCCAGCAGTTACTCTTTCGGCCAGTCAAACTACGAGCAGTACTTC.

This clonotype showed up many times. The chain joins TRBV2 to TRBJ1-2, with TRBD1 matching 7 bases. Germline V gene data show CDR1 as SNHLY and CDR2 as FYNNEI. The CDR3 totals 12 residues. V dropped 8 bases and J dropped 5; count of bases not matched to a gene: 5. The CDR3 spells CASGTASYGYTF. The CDR3 DNA reads TGTGCCAGCGGGACAGCGTCTTATGGCTACACCTTC.

This clonotype has just a few counts. This rearrangement joins TRBV6-5 to TRBJ2-7, with TRBD2 matching 13 bases. The ends lost 9 bases at V and 6 bases at J; junction bases unmatched: 8. The CDR3 has 14 residues. Per the germline V gene, CDR1 is MNHEY and CDR2 is SVGAGI. The CDR3 loop is CASSRTSGSGEQYF. CDR3 coding DNA: TGTGCCAGTAGCCGGACTAGCGGGAGTGGCGAGCAGTACTTC.

This clonotype was seen ten or more times. The chain uses TRBV7-8 and TRBJ1-6; 7 bases line up with TRBD1. The CDR3 spans 14 residues. The V and J ends lost 5 bases and 5 bases, in that order; junction bases with no gene match: 3. Germline V gene data show CDR1 as SGHVS and CDR2 as FQNEAQ. CDR3 protein: CASSPGQNNSPLHF. CDR3 DNA sequence: TGTGCCAGCAGCCCGGGACAGAATAATTCACCCCTCCACTTT.

This clonotype came up a few times. This rearrangement joins TRBV14 to TRBJ2-7; D is possibly TRBD1 or TRBD2 (5 bases each). CDR3 length equals 14 residues. Per the germline V gene, CDR1 is SGHDN and CDR2 is FVKESK. V was cut by 1 base and J by 2 bases, with 9 bases left in between. In DNA form, the CDR3 reads TGTGCCAGCAGCCAAGGGGACGGACCCTACGAGCAGTACTTC. Encoded protein: CASSQGDGPYEQYF.

This clonotype was seen a few times. This chain uses TRBV20-1 with TRBJ2-7; 8 nucleotides align to TRBD2. Germline V lookup: CDR1 DFQATT, CDR2 SNEGSKA (reference sequence). This CDR3 is 14 amino acids long. J gave up 4 bases and V 5 bases, and 10 bases lay outside the gene matches. CDR3 in DNA: TGCAGTGCTGGGGGAGGACGGGAGGGTTACGAGCAGTACTTC. Protein sequence: CSAGGGREGYEQYF.

This clonotype occurred a few times. The J gene is TRBJ1-1, the V gene TRBV2, with 7 bases fitting TRBD1. Germline-derived CDR1 and CDR2 are SNHLY and FYNNEI. CDR3 length: 14 amino acids. The V segment lost 8 bases and the J segment 0 bases; nucleotides outside the gene matches: 6. The chain's CDR3 is CASFLGQVNTEAFF. CDR3 nucleotides: TGTGCCAGCTTCCTCGGACAGGTGAACACTGAAGCTTTCTTT.

This clonotype was recorded at least ten times. V is TRBV7-8 and J is TRBJ2-7; D is perhaps TRBD1 (6 bases). Trimming removed 3 bases from V and 1 base from J, with 13 bases in between. The CDR3 consists of 15 residues. Germline V CDR1 and CDR2: SGHVS, FQNEAQ. CDR3 amino acids: CASSLGEGQSYEQYF. DNA of the CDR3: TGTGCCAGCAGCTTGGGTGAAGGACAGTCCTACGAGCAGTACTTC.

The V gene is TRBV19, the J gene TRBJ2-5, with no clear D. The CDR3 extends over 13 amino acids. The V end was cut by 5 bases, the J end by 3 bases, with 10 bases between. The germline V gene encodes CDR1 LNHDA and CDR2 SQIVND (reference sequence). The CDR3 nucleotides read TGTGCCAGTAGTGGATGGACGGAAGAGACCCAGTACTTC. Protein: CASSGWTEETQYF.

Only a few counts were recorded for this clonotype. J is TRBJ2-3 and V is TRBV28; TRBD1 might be the D (5 bases). Between the trimmed V and J ends, which lost 7 bases and 2 bases, there was a span of 13 bases. The germline V gene encodes CDR1 MDHEN and CDR2 SYDVKM. The CDR3 has 14 amino acids. The CDR3 is CASTRGSITDTQYF. In DNA form, the CDR3 reads TGTGCCAGCACAAGGGGTTCAATCACAGATACGCAGTATTTT. Using reference TRBV28 and TRBJ2-3 for the parts outside the CDR3, the full variable domain is DVKVTQSSRYLVKRTGEKVFLECVQDMDHENMFWYRQDPGLGLRLIYFSYDVKMKEKGDIPEGYSVSREKKERFSLILESASTNQTSMYLCASTRGSITDTQYFGPGTRLTVL.

This clonotype was found many times. V gene TRBV27 combines with J gene TRBJ1-5, with 7 bases fitting TRBD1. There are 14 residues in the CDR3. The J segment lost 3 bases and the V segment lost 7 bases, leaving 6 bases of the junction unmatched. Germline V lookup: CDR1 MNHEY, CDR2 SMNVEV (reference sequence). This CDR3 is CASKWDSSNQPQHF. As DNA, the CDR3 is TGTGCCAGCAAGTGGGACAGCTCCAATCAGCCCCAGCATTTT.

This clonotype was observed many times. The chain is built from TRBV2 and TRBJ2-3; D may be TRBD1 (6 bases). CDR3 length: 15 residues. The V end was cut by 6 bases, the J end by 4 bases, with 17 bases between. Germline CDR1 is SNHLY and CDR2 is FYNNEI. The CDR3 protein is CASSTGTSTADTQYF. DNA of the CDR3: TGTGCCAGCAGCACCGGGACATCGACGGCAGATACGCAGTATTTT. The entire variable domain, with the rest obtained from reference TRBV2 and TRBJ2-3, is as follows: EPEVTQTPSHQVTQMGQEVILRCVPISNHLYFYWYRQILGQKVEFLVSFYNNEISEKSEIFDDQFSVERPDGSNFTLKIRSTKLEDSAMYFCASSTGTSTADTQYFGPGTRLTVL.

This clonotype was recorded many times. The V gene is TRBV7-9, the J gene TRBJ1-5, with D possibly TRBD1 on 5 matching bases. This CDR3 has 16 residues. The V and J ends lost 1 base and 3 bases respectively, with 13 bases between them. CDR1 is SEHNR and CDR2 is FQNEAQ in the germline V gene (reference sequence). The CDR3 reads CASSLDRGYFNQPQHF. As DNA, the CDR3 is TGTGCCAGCAGCTTAGATCGGGGGTACTTCAATCAGCCCCAGCATTTT.